The present T cell receptor (beta chain) was sequenced within a study of T cells in tuberculosis. Time point here: new active TB diagnosis, blood taken before or within 7 days of starting treatment. In the case of this clone: Its antigen is as yet unknown.

Sequencing used immunoSEQ multiplex PCR; TCRdb keeps in-frame clones, though not all of them. The table includes about 34,000 clones, approximately 93% detected once. Regarding the study as a whole: Active tuberculosis TCR-alpha repertoires lay closer to GMM-specific TCRs than IGRA-negative controls, suggesting clonal expansion.

CDR3 size: 17 residues. With 0 bases removed from V and 4 bases from J, the gap between germline ends came to 19 bases. Germline loops: CDR1 SGDLS, CDR2 YYNGEE. The chain uses TRBV9 and TRBJ2-5, with D maybe TRBD2 (6 bases). The sample in question was PBMCs, obtained at tuberculosis diagnosis. This receptor was obtained from an adult with tuberculosis. The CDR3 reads CASSVETSAKQLETQYF. In DNA, the CDR3 is TGTGCCAGCAGCGTAGAGACTAGTGCGAAGCAATTAGAGACCCAGTACTTC.